The source of this TCR beta chain is a study of CD8 T cells in Susac syndrome. cDNA came from 0.5 to 1 ug RNA primed by random hexamers. Coverage of TCR beta CDR3 amplification by immunoSEQ multiplex PCR extended to 54 Vbeta and 13 Jbeta. Using its own MiXCR run on the immunoSEQ multiplex PCR reads, TCRdb lists one record per CDR3 protein. The profile covers more than 200,000 distinct CDR3 sequences, with approximately 94% appearing a single time and about 0.15% taken by the ten largest. Sequencing of TCR beta, carried out with a high-throughput approach, was applied to CD8+ and CD4+ T cells from the blood. V trimming: 2 bases; J trimming: 1 base; junction bases outside the gene matches: 6. CDR3 length: 16 residues. Germline loops: CDR1 KGHSH, CDR2 LQKENI.

The chain recombines TRBV18 with TRBJ2-3; 7 bases line up with TRBD2. This receptor was taken from a human donor with Susac syndrome. Sequenced material: CD4+ T cells from PBMCs. CDR3 coding DNA: TGTGCCAGCTCACCATCTTTGAGCGGGGGCACAGATACGCAGTATTTT. The encoded protein is CASSPSLSGGTDTQYF.